The clone carrying this T cell receptor (beta chain) was seen a few times. Antigen: not known. The entry originates in a study of T cells in Graves' hyperthyroidism and ophthalmopathy. The study's findings and limits: Ophthalmopathy was predicted by the model a median of approximately 6 months ahead of onset. Blood also carried most thyroid clonotypes expanded above 0.001.

Germline values: CDR1 SNHLY, CDR2 FYNNEI. J lost 5 bases, V lost 6 bases, and 1 base had no gene match. This CDR3 contains 13 residues. Amplified TCR beta CDR3 regions derived from RNA transcripts. A set of HTBI primers served as the primers for a first-round RT-PCR of the TCR CDR3. TCRdb called the multiplex PCR reads again in MiXCR, with one record for every CDR3 protein. The data contain hundreds of thousands of distinct CDR3 sequences, about 20% of them singletons. Patients were excluded for uncontrolled infection, other autoimmune disease, pregnancy or lactation. PBMCs were sourced from less than 13 ml fresh peripheral blood.

The specimen was blood. This clonotype originated in a man aged 35 to 55 with Graves' ophthalmopathy. This sequence joins TRBV2 and TRBJ1-6; 7 bases map to TRBD1. The CDR3 DNA reads TGTGCCAGCAGGGGACAGCATAATTCACCCCTCCACTTT. Translated, it gives CASRGQHNSPLHF.